This T cell receptor (beta chain) was profiled in a study of blood T cells in healthy people across ages (dated by TCRdb to 2013 to 2016). Broadly, across the study: In model experiments, template switching captured about one uniquely barcoded TCR beta cDNA molecule for every two T cells. The donors were split into four age groups: young (average 16 years), middle-aged (more than 35), aged (over 55) and long-lived (more than 80). Two additional independent replicas of 1 million unique cDNA reads from the same blood draw were analyzed for two donors (one aged 18 to 30 and one aged 80 or older). Age-related changes in TCR beta repertoire diversity were measured in the study by deep sequencing normalized with unique cDNA molecular identifiers. To avoid experimental bias, donors of different ages were spread randomly across the sequencing lanes.

This clonotype was counted ten times or more. Its antigen specificity is not known. Nothing much larger sits one base from this clone, and base qualities are not available. The library was prepared using 5' RACE. The run used an Illumina HiSeq 2500. The second PCR ran for roughly 7 to 12 cycles and used a J-beta primer mix along with a sample-barcoded 5' primer. A template-switch 5' adaptor carrying 12 random nucleotides introduced a unique molecular identifier onto each TCR beta cDNA molecule. At least 3 million CDR3-containing paired-end reads were obtained from each sample. All of the RNA was converted into first-strand cDNA using the Mint cDNA synthesis kit, with a TRBC-specific oligonucleotide serving as the primer. Following uracil-DNA glycosylase treatment, all cDNA underwent a first 18-cycle PCR with the universal primers M1SS and BC2_uni_R. Per the authors' processing: Normalization of each sample was performed by random selection of 1 million high-quality reads, each carrying a distinct molecular identifier. Reads sharing molecular identifiers were discarded rather than binned into consensus sequences. MiTCR, run with a Q25 quality threshold and the strictest error-elimination algorithm, handled CDR3 identification, clonotype clustering and error correction. A nonparametric unseen species model with Euler transformation was used to estimate a lower bound on total TCR beta diversity. TCRdb passed the public sequencing reads through fastp at Q25 and MiXCR, retaining productive beta sequences. Every CDR3 protein is listed once, alongside the most common genes and DNA of its rows. TCRdb assigned the V and J calls; the authors' analysis was not used. Present in this sample are hundreds of thousands of distinct CDR3 sequences, around 52% of which were seen just once. The ten largest clones take up about 13% of the sample.

The CDR3 goes from the cysteine to the phenylalanine over 16 residues. Left in the record is the CDR3 DNA by itself, 48 bases read in frame from the first base. The germline V gene (reference sequence) sets CDR1 to SGHAT and CDR2 to FQDESV. V lost 3 bases and J lost 5 bases; the stretch between them is 14 bases long. Broad study findings and their caveats: As age increased, observed TCR beta diversity per million T cells dropped in a roughly linear way, and a significant reduction was already evident by age about 40. Observed TCR beta diversity correlated strongly with the percentage of naive T cells measured by flow cytometry. Total diversity estimates from one million sequenced T cells were considered lower bounds and underestimates. Because profiling used bulk unsorted PBMCs, naive and antigen-experienced compartments could not be compared conclusively. Donor CMV infection status was unknown, potentially confounding age-related changes in expanded clonotypes. The long-lived group showed more naive CD4+ T cells, fewer expanded clones and increased TCR diversity than the aged group, suggesting age selection.

Donors were approximately 42 systemically healthy Caucasian individuals from Russia aged 6 to 90 years. Each donor gave around 9 milliliters of peripheral blood, collected into EDTA-treated Vacutainer tubes. Ficoll-Paque density-gradient centrifugation was used to isolate PBMCs, with at least 6.5 million obtained per sample. Trizol reagent was used to extract total RNA from PBMCs, with at least 6 micrograms per sample. For every donor, flow cytometry on a PBMC aliquot measured the percentage of naive CD45RAhigh/CD27high T cells. Recombination connected TRBV11-1 to TRBJ1-6; the D gene lacks a confident call. The clonotype was recovered from a woman older than 75 in good health. The sequenced sample consisted of blood. The CDR3 corresponds to CASSFRSRLNNSPLHF. Here is the DNA: TGTGCCAGCAGCTTTAGGAGCCGCCTGAATAATTCACCCCTCCACTTT. The reference TRBV11-1 and TRBJ1-6 proteins fill in what lies around the CDR3, so the full variable domain reads EAEVAQSPRYKITEKSQAVAFWCDPISGHATLYWYRQILGQGPELLVQFQDESVVDDSQLPKDRFSAERLKGVDSTLKIQPAELGDSAMYLCASSFRSRLNNSPLHFGNGTRLTVT.